The present T cell receptor beta chain was sequenced within a study of lymphopenia after photon versus proton radiotherapy. Whole-study findings and limits: A bigger post-nadir fall in TCR diversity correlated inversely with survival time in deceased patients. Photon-treated patients lost naive T cells and TCR diversity; proton-treated stayed stable. Only patients who died were analyzed for survival; proton advantage is unproven. Post-nadir diversity loss with photons came from oligoclonal expansion, particularly CD8+ Temra cells.

Assay: immunoSEQ multiplex PCR; the TCRdb copy retains only in-frame clones and omits some. The sample shows roughly 45,000 clones, over 75% of them seen only once. On this clone itself: Its specificity is unknown.

The sequenced sample was peripheral blood, obtained from a patient treated with photon-based radiotherapy. This TCR was recovered from a man aged 40-49 years with gastric cancer.

In DNA, the CDR3 is TGTGCCAGCAGCAGCGAAGGGTTGAACACTGAAGCTTTCTTT. Residues: CASSSEGLNTEAFF. The chain links TRBV9 to TRBJ1-1, with D uncertain. This CDR3 has 14 residues. V shed 4 bases and J shed 0 bases, with 10 bases lying between them. From germline, CDR1 is SGDLS and CDR2 YYNGEE. Full variable domain (outside the CDR3, taken from reference TRBV9 and TRBJ1-1): DSGVTQTPKHLITATGQRVTLRCSPRSGDLSVYWYQQSLDQGLQFLIQYYNGEERAKGNILERFSAQQFPDLHSELNLSSLELGDSALYFCASSSEGLNTEAFFGQGTRLTVV.